These T cell receptor beta chains were read from a single sample in a study of CD8 T cells in Susac syndrome. TCRdb recomputed calls from the immunoSEQ multiplex PCR reads with MiXCR, one row per CDR3 protein. The table records approximately 53,000 distinct CDR3 sequences, approximately 93% of them present only once. Source material: CD8+ T cells from PBMCs. Source of these receptors: a human donor with multiple sclerosis. The CDR3 runs from the conserved cysteine through the conserved F or W.

j_gene: TRBJ2-3; v_gene: TRBV15; CDR3aa: CATSRDSGEGTDTQYF
j_gene: TRBJ1-6; v_gene: TRBV5-6; CDR3aa: CASSSVEGSANSPLHF
j_gene: TRBJ1-3; v_gene: TRBV7-6; CDR3aa: CASSSRTGRSGNTIYF
j_gene: TRBJ2-1; v_gene: TRBV7-9; CDR3aa: CASSHRDREDNEQFF
j_gene: TRBJ1-5; v_gene: TRBV4-1; CDR3aa: CASSQTLYQPQHF
j_gene: TRBJ2-7; v_gene: TRBV7-2; CDR3aa: CASSPKSKEDEQYF
j_gene: TRBJ2-3; v_gene: TRBV6-2/TRBV6-3; CDR3aa: CASSYSDSTDTQYF
j_gene: TRBJ2-1; v_gene: TRBV7-9; CDR3aa: CASSAPGLLEQFF
j_gene: TRBJ2-5; v_gene: TRBV7-9; CDR3aa: CASSSGNLETQYF
j_gene: TRBJ2-1; v_gene: TRBV3-1; CDR3aa: CASSPRRGAGLNEQFF
j_gene: TRBJ1-1; v_gene: TRBV30; CDR3aa: CAWSSKGYTEAFF
j_gene: TRBJ1-6; v_gene: TRBV7-2; CDR3aa: CASSPLAGLSSPLHF
j_gene: TRBJ2-1; v_gene: TRBV18; CDR3aa: CASSPTSGGANEQFF
j_gene: TRBJ2-7; v_gene: TRBV10-3; CDR3aa: CAISESLGWDTPGEQYF
j_gene: TRBJ2-2; v_gene: TRBV4-1; CDR3aa: CASSQGETNTGELFF
j_gene: TRBJ1-1; v_gene: TRBV12-3/TRBV12-4; CDR3aa: CASRVLGQVEAFF
j_gene: TRBJ2-2; v_gene: TRBV5-4; CDR3aa: CASSPGVGELFF
j_gene: TRBJ2-7; v_gene: TRBV3-1; CDR3aa: CASSQDLGFSYEQYF
j_gene: TRBJ1-5; v_gene: TRBV12-5; CDR3aa: CASGYRRDQPQHF
j_gene: TRBJ1-5; v_gene: TRBV12-3/TRBV12-4; CDR3aa: CASTPGVPNQPQHF
j_gene: TRBJ2-7; v_gene: TRBV7-9; CDR3aa: CASSLVAGGGRQYF
j_gene: TRBJ1-1; v_gene: TRBV9; CDR3aa: CASSVSGGYTEAFF
j_gene: TRBJ1-4; v_gene: TRBV4-1; CDR3aa: CASSQERVGNEKLFF
j_gene: TRBJ2-1; v_gene: TRBV4-2; CDR3aa: CASSQDVAGQYNEQFF
j_gene: TRBJ2-7; v_gene: TRBV11-2; CDR3aa: CASSLAPQAVGEQYF
j_gene: TRBJ2-1; v_gene: TRBV19; CDR3aa: CASSIDLGNEQFF
j_gene: TRBJ2-2; v_gene: TRBV9; CDR3aa: CASSVGGGAIGELFF
j_gene: TRBJ2-1; v_gene: TRBV29-1; CDR3aa: CSVVYWGEQFF
j_gene: TRBJ2-3; v_gene: TRBV5-5; CDR3aa: CASSLGSSGGWRTDTQYF
j_gene: TRBJ1-5; v_gene: TRBV3-1; CDR3aa: CASSHWPVGPQHF
j_gene: TRBJ2-7; v_gene: TRBV7-3; CDR3aa: CASSLYPIPYEQYF
j_gene: TRBJ2-6; v_gene: TRBV23-1; CDR3aa: CASSQSTGSGANVLTF
j_gene: TRBJ1-6; v_gene: TRBV28; CDR3aa: CASRIESSLTPLHF
j_gene: TRBJ2-3; v_gene: TRBV4-1; CDR3aa: CASSQGLAGFGDTQYF
j_gene: TRBJ2-3; v_gene: TRBV15; CDR3aa: CATSGGLAGVADTQYF
j_gene: TRBJ1-2; v_gene: TRBV29-1; CDR3aa: CSVEAETGGHYGYTF
j_gene: TRBJ2-2; v_gene: TRBV19; CDR3aa: CASTNGQGHTGELFF
j_gene: TRBJ1-4; v_gene: TRBV20-1; CDR3aa: CSALEIPPQAVEKLFF
j_gene: TRBJ1-1; v_gene: TRBV20-1; CDR3aa: CSANLQDKNTEAFF
j_gene: TRBJ2-5; v_gene: TRBV5-1; CDR3aa: CASSLGQGQGETQYF
j_gene: TRBJ2-4; v_gene: TRBV20-1; CDR3aa: CSATSRTSVAKNIQYF
j_gene: TRBJ1-2; v_gene: TRBV14; CDR3aa: CASSPTLTANYGYTF
j_gene: TRBJ2-7; v_gene: TRBV28; CDR3aa: CASGENSYEQYF
j_gene: TRBJ1-6; v_gene: TRBV30; CDR3aa: CAWSEQDNSPLHF
j_gene: TRBJ2-7; v_gene: TRBV6-2/TRBV6-3; CDR3aa: CASSTDAASSYEQYF
j_gene: TRBJ2-5; v_gene: TRBV6-5; CDR3aa: CASQGSSETQYF
j_gene: TRBJ1-5; v_gene: TRBV6-2/TRBV6-3; CDR3aa: CASTAQGPGGQPQHF
j_gene: TRBJ2-2; v_gene: TRBV20-1; CDR3aa: CSARVVGTGELFF
j_gene: TRBJ2-1; v_gene: TRBV7-9; CDR3aa: CASSSPRTWGYNEQFF
j_gene: TRBJ2-2; v_gene: TRBV4-2; CDR3aa: CASSQELGQGRTGELFF
j_gene: TRBJ2-7; v_gene: TRBV4-1; CDR3aa: CASSQVGDLSEQYF
j_gene: TRBJ2-5; v_gene: TRBV20-1; CDR3aa: CSAREDSPRTQYF
j_gene: TRBJ2-5; v_gene: TRBV5-1; CDR3aa: CASSPKTATREETQYF
j_gene: TRBJ2-7; v_gene: TRBV7-9; CDR3aa: CASSLTGVSYEQYF
j_gene: TRBJ2-7; v_gene: TRBV30; CDR3aa: CAWSPLTGQGLEQYF
j_gene: TRBJ1-1; v_gene: TRBV6-2/TRBV6-3; CDR3aa: CASSYSIQRMNTEAFF
j_gene: TRBJ2-3; v_gene: TRBV28; CDR3aa: CASSLRGYGTDTQYF